This T cell receptor (beta chain) was captured in a study of identifying expanded T cells in peripheral blood. Whole-study findings and limits: About 1.2 clones differed between technical replicates, versus approximately 17 and 20 over time.

This CDR3 is built from 15 residues. The V end lost 3 bases, the J end lost 0 bases, and 11 bases lay between the germline ends. As concerns this clone: Its target is unknown.

Method: immunoSEQ multiplex PCR; TCRdb's copy keeps in-frame clones and lacks some. The sample holds around 120,000 clones, less than 90% seen once. The genes are TRBV6-7 and TRBJ1-1; D unclear. TRBV6-7 falls under the ORF class, with uncertain function. This sequence was found in a person aged 18-70 years in good health. The specimen was blood. CDR3 in amino acids: CASSYQGGMNTEAFF. The DNA for the CDR3 is TGTGCCAGCAGTTATCAAGGTGGGATGAACACTGAAGCTTTCTTT.